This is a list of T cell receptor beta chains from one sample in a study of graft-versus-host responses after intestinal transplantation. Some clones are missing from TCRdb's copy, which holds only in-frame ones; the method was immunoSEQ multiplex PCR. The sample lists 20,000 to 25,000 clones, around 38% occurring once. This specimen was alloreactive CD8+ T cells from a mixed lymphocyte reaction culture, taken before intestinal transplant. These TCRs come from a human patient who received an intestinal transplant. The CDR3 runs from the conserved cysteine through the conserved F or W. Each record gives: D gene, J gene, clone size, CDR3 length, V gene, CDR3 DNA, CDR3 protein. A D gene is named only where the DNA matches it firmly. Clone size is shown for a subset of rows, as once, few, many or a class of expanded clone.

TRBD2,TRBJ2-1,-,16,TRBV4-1,TGCGCCAGCAGCCAATTAGCGGGCGCCAACTACAATGAGCAGTTCTTC,CASSQLAGANYNEQFF
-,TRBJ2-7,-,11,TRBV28,TGTGCCAGCAGTTTAAGGTACGAGCAGTACTTC,CASSLRYEQYF
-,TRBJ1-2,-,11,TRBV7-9,TGTGCCAGCAGCTTAGGTACTGGCTACACCTTC,CASSLGTGYTF
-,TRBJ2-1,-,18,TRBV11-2,TGTGCCAGCAGCCTACCGACGACCCCGACAGCCGCCTACAATGAGCAGTTCTTC,CASSLPTTPTAAYNEQFF
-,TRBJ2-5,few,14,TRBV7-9,TGTGCCAGCAGCCGAACTAGTATCCTAGAGACCCAGTACTTC,CASSRTSILETQYF
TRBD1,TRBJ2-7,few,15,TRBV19,TGTGCCAGTAAGGGGGCGGACACGGAGTCCTACGAGCAGTACTTC,CASKGADTESYEQYF
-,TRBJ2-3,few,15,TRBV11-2,TGTGCCAGCAGCCCCTTGACGGGAAAGACAGATACGCAGTATTTT,CASSPLTGKTDTQYF
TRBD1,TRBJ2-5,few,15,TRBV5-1,TGCGCCAGCAGCTTGGCCGGGACAGTTCAAGAGACCCAGTACTTC,CASSLAGTVQETQYF
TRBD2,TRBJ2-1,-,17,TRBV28,TGTGCCAGCAGTCCCCCGCCTGGACTAGCGGGAGGAGCTGAGCAGTTCTTC,CASSPPPGLAGGAEQFF
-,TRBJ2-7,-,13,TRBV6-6,TGTGCCAGCAGTCGTATACGAACCTACGAGCAGTACTTC,CASSRIRTYEQYF
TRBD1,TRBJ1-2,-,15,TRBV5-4,TGTGCCAGCAGCTCGCCGGGACAGGGACTTGGAGGCTACACCTTC,CASSSPGQGLGGYTF
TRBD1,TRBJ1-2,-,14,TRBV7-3,TGTGCCAGCAGCTCGACAGGGGGCGGCTATGGCTACACCTTC,CASSSTGGGYGYTF
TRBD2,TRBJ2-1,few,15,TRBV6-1,TGTGCCAGCATCCTCTTCCGGGAGGGTAAAAATGAGCAGTTCTTC,CASILFREGKNEQFF
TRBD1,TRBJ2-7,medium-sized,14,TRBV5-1,TGCGCCAGCAGCTTGGCTGGACAGGGGACCGAGCAGTACTTC,CASSLAGQGTEQYF
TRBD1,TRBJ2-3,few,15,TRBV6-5,TGTGCCAGCAGTTTAACAGGGGCAGGCCCAGATACGCAGTATTTT,CASSLTGAGPDTQYF
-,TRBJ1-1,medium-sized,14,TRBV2,TGTGCCAGCAATTCTGGACCGCTGAACACTGAAGCTTTCTTT,CASNSGPLNTEAFF
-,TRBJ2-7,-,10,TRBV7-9,TGTGAGGGACAATTCTACGAGCAGTACTTC,CEGQFYEQYF
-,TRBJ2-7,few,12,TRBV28,TGTGCCAGCAGGGGGGACCTCTACGAGCAGTACTTC,CASRGDLYEQYF
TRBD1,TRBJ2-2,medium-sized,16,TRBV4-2,TGTGCCAGCAGCCAAGATGCGACAGGGGGCCCCGGGGAGCTGTTTTTT,CASSQDATGGPGELFF
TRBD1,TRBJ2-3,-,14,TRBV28,TGTGCCAGCAGTCAGGACAGGGGCGTAGATACGCAGTATTTT,CASSQDRGVDTQYF